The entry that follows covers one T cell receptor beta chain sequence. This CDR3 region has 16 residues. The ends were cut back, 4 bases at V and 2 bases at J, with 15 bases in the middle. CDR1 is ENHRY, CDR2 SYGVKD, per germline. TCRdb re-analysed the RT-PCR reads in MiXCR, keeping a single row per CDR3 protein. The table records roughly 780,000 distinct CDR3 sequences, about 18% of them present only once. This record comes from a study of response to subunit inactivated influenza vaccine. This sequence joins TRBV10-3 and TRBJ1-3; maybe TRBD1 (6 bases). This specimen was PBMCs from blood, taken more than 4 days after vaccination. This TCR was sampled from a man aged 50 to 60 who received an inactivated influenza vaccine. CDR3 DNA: TGTGCCATCAGTGCCTCCGGGACAACCCCTGGAAACACCATATATTTT. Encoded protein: CAISASGTTPGNTIYF.